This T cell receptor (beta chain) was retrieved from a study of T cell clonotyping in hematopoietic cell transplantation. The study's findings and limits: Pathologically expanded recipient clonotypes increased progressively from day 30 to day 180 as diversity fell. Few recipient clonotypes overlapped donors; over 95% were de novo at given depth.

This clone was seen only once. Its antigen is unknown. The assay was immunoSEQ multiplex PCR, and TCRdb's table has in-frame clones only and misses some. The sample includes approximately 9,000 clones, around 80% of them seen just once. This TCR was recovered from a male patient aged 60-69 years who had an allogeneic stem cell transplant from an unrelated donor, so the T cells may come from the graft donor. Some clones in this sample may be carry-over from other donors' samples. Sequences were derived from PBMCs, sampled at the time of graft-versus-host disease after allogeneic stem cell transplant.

The CDR3 DNA follows: TGTGCCAGCAGCCAAACTGACAGGGGAAATCAGCCCCAGCATTTT. Protein: CASSQTDRGNQPQHF. J is TRBJ1-5 and V is TRBV4-2; TRBD1 agrees at 8 bases. V lost 2 bases, J lost 4 bases, and 4 bases stayed unmatched. This CDR3 has 15 residues. Germline values: CDR1 LGHNA, CDR2 YNFKEQ.